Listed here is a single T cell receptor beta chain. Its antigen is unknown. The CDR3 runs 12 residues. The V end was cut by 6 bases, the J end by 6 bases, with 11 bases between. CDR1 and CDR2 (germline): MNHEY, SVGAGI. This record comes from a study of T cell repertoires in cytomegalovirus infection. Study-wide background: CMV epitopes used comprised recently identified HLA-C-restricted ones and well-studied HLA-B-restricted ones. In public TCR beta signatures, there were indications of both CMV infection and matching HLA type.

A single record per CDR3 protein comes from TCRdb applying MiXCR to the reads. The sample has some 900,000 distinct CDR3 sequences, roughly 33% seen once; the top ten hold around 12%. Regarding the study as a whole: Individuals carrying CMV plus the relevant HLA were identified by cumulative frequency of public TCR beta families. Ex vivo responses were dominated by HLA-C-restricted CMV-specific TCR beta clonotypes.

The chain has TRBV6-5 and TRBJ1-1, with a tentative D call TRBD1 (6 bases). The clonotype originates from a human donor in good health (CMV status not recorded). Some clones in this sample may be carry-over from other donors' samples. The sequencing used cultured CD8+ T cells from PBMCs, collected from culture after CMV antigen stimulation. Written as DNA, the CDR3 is TGTGCCAGCAGGGAACAGGGAGCTGAAGCTTTCTTT. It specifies CASREQGAEAFF.